The 5 T cell receptor beta chains reported below all come from one sample, sequenced in a study of blood T cells in healthy people across ages. Alongside a J-beta primer mix, a sample-barcoded 5' primer served in a second PCR lasting about 7 to 12 cycles. TCRdb ran MiXCR on the 5' RACE reads and lists one entry per CDR3 protein. Found here are some 750,000 distinct CDR3 sequences, about 20% of them singletons; the top ten hold less than 25%. Material: blood. The receptors stem from a man between 65 and 80 years old in good health.

The gene calls are TRBV6-2 or TRBV6-3 and TRBJ2-1, with D perhaps matching TRBD2 (6 bases). The CDR3 consists of 11 residues. The germline V gene encodes CDR1 MNHEY and CDR2 SVGEGT. The V and J ends lost 10 bases and 10 bases respectively, with 14 bases between them. CDR3: CATQRRVEQFF. DNA for the CDR3: TGTGCCACCCAGAGGAGGGTAGAGCAGTTCTTC.

The genes are TRBV12-3 or TRBV12-4 and TRBJ1-1; 9 positions agree with TRBD1. This CDR3 has 19 amino acids. With V trimmed by 5 bases and J by 0 bases, 16 bases remained unmatched. The CDR3 nucleotides are TGTGCCAGCAGTCCAGAGGGACAGGGATGGTGGGTGATGAACACTGAAGCTTTCTTT. Translating it yields CASSPEGQGWWVMNTEAFF.

This clonotype was observed a few times. The chain employs TRBV20-1 and TRBJ2-3; TRBD2 aligns across 7 bases. After removal of 1 base from V and 2 bases from J, the junction contained 3 bases not matched to a gene. Germline CDR1 is DFQATT and CDR2 is SNEGSKA (reference sequence). The CDR3 spans 14 residues. CDR3: CSARAGGYTDTQYF. DNA for the CDR3: TGCAGTGCTAGAGCGGGAGGTTACACAGATACGCAGTATTTT.

This clonotype was found a few times. J is TRBJ2-1 and V is TRBV20-1; D ambiguous. V dropped 5 bases and J dropped 8 bases, with 10 bases sitting between them. Germline V gives CDR1 DFQATT, CDR2 SNEGSKA (reference sequence). The CDR3 contains 11 residues. This CDR3 reads CSAPSNDEQFF. The CDR3 DNA follows: TGCAGTGCTCCGAGCAACGATGAGCAGTTCTTC.

This clonotype was observed at least ten times. The rearrangement joins TRBV5-8 to TRBJ1-1, with D uncertain. Trimming took off 5 bases at V and 6 bases at J, with 14 bases between the two ends. This CDR3 region has 13 residues. Germline loops: CDR1 SGHTS, CDR2 YDEGEE. CDR3 loop: CASRLGEAPEAFF. The CDR3 DNA reads as TGTGCCAGCAGACTCGGTGAGGCCCCTGAAGCTTTCTTT.